One sample yielded the 17 T cell receptor beta chains listed below, sequenced in a study of blood T cells in healthy people across ages. The second PCR ran about 6 to 12 cycles with a sample-barcoded 5' primer and J-beta primers. One entry per CDR3 protein results from TCRdb running MiXCR on the 5' RACE reads. The data hold around 850,000 distinct CDR3 sequences, with 30% to 45% observed a single time. Sequenced sample: blood. All receptors come from a man between 18 and 29 years old in good health.

This clonotype was found a few times. This chain joins TRBV6-5 and TRBJ2-2; D is possibly TRBD2 (6 bases). The CDR3 consists of 15 residues. Germline V gene sequence: CDR1 MNHEY, CDR2 SVGAGI. Trimming removed 9 bases from V and 4 bases from J, with 18 bases in between. In DNA form, the CDR3 reads TGTGCCAGTTCTAAAAACCGGGAGCTCACCGGGGAGCTGTTTTTT. Residues: CASSKNRELTGELFF.

V usage is TRBV4-3 and J usage is TRBJ1-5; D call uncertain. V was pared by 0 bases and J by 5 bases, with 11 bases between. Germline CDR1 reads LGHNA; CDR2 reads YSLEER. The CDR3 loop spans 15 amino acids. CDR3 protein: CASSQEVLGHQPQHF. The CDR3 bases are TGCGCCAGCAGCCAAGAAGTCCTGGGCCATCAGCCCCAGCATTTT.

This clonotype has just a few counts. V is TRBV11-1 and J is TRBJ2-1, with unresolved D. The CDR3 has 16 amino acids. The V end lost 0 bases, the J end lost 9 bases, and 18 bases lay between the germline ends. The germline CDR1 and CDR2 sequences are SGHAT and FQDESV (reference sequence). Here the CDR3 DNA reads TGTGCCAGCAGCTTAGCCAGGAACCCGTTTCTTGGTGAGCAGTTCTTC. Encoded protein: CASSLARNPFLGEQFF.

The rearrangement links TRBV7-9 to TRBJ1-5, with TRBD1 as a possible D gene (5 bases). This CDR3 is built from 18 residues. Germline CDR1 SEHNR, CDR2 FQNEAQ (reference sequence). V was clipped by 5 bases and J by 1 base, with 21 bases between them. The CDR3 DNA follows: TGTGCCAGCAGCACCTCGAGGGGTCCGGAAAGAAGCAATCAGCCCCAGCATTTT. Protein: CASSTSRGPERSNQPQHF.

The V call is TRBV4-3, the J call TRBJ1-1; D gene unclear. The CDR3 loop spans 15 amino acids. Deletions cut 5 bases from V and 1 base from J, with 14 bases between. Per the germline V gene, CDR1 is LGHNA and CDR2 is YSLEER. CDR3 sequence (DNA): TGCGCCAGCAGCTCATCACAGCAGACGAACACTGAAGCTTTCTTT. The encoded protein is CASSSSQQTNTEAFF.

This clonotype was counted a few times. This chain joins TRBV24-1 and TRBJ2-5; the match to TRBD2 covers 8 bases. V gave up 6 bases and J gave up 11 bases; unmatched junction bases: 16. This CDR3 contains 15 residues. Germline V gene sequence: CDR1 KGHDR, CDR2 SFDVKD. Here the CDR3 reads CATSTRVSGAGEQYF. Here the CDR3 DNA reads TGTGCCACCAGTACGCGTGTTAGCGGGGCGGGAGAGCAGTACTTC.

J is TRBJ2-7 and V is TRBV21-1. TRBV21-1 is labeled a pseudogene. This CDR3 spans 15 amino acids. DNA for the CDR3: TGTGCCAGCAGCAAAGACCAGGGGAGGTCCTACGAGCAGTACTTC. This codes for CASSKDQGRSYEQYF.

This clonotype was seen a handful of times. This chain uses TRBV12-3 or TRBV12-4 with TRBJ1-2; the D gene is possibly TRBD1 (6 bases). The CDR3 consists of 15 residues. V lost 5 bases, J lost 2 bases, and 15 bases lay in between. CDR3 nucleotide sequence: TGTGCCAGCAGTGACTACAGGGCGTCCAACTATGGCTACACCTTC. Its protein product is CASSDYRASNYGYTF.

The J gene is TRBJ2-7, the V gene TRBV12-3 or TRBV12-4, with 11 bases identical to TRBD1. This CDR3 comprises 15 residues. The ends lost 6 bases at V and 7 bases at J; junction bases unmatched: 11. The CDR3 bases are TGTGCCAGCAGATCCGGGACAGGGGGGCGCAATGAGCAGTACTTC. Amino acid sequence: CASRSGTGGRNEQYF.

This clonotype showed up just a few times. The V call is TRBV4-3, the J call TRBJ1-4; a weak D match, TRBD1 (6 bases). Germline V lookup: CDR1 LGHNA, CDR2 YSLEER. The CDR3 length is 16 residues. The V and J ends lost 0 bases and 3 bases respectively, with 11 bases between them. The CDR3 bases are TGCGCCAGCAGCCAAGAACCCTCAGGGGCTAATGAAAAACTGTTTTTT. Amino acid sequence: CASSQEPSGANEKLFF.

This chain uses TRBV12-3 or TRBV12-4 with TRBJ2-7, with TRBD2 matching 7 bases. This CDR3 is 15 amino acids long. After removal of 6 bases from V and 5 bases from J, the junction contained 13 bases not matched to a gene. The CDR3 spells CASSPSGRTSDEQYF. CDR3 nucleotides: TGTGCCAGCAGCCCCTCCGGGAGGACTAGTGACGAGCAGTACTTC.

This sequence joins TRBV29-1 and TRBJ2-3; D is unresolved. This CDR3 comprises 13 residues. The germline CDR1 and CDR2 sequences are SQVTM and ANQGSEA. Trimming removed 2 bases at V and 0 bases at J, with 6 bases between. The CDR3 DNA reads as TGCAGCGTTGAACCCAGGAGCACAGATACGCAGTATTTT. Protein: CSVEPRSTDTQYF.

This clonotype has at least ten counts. V and J are TRBV7-9 and TRBJ1-2; TRBD1 might be the D (6 bases). Trimming removed 0 bases at V and 5 bases at J, with 13 bases between. The length of the CDR3 is 15 residues. Germline V gene sequence: CDR1 SEHNR, CDR2 FQNEAQ (reference sequence). Here the CDR3 reads CASSLAREGGYGYTF. The CDR3 coding sequence is TGTGCCAGCAGCTTAGCTCGTGAAGGGGGTTATGGCTACACCTTC.

This clonotype was observed many times. The genes are TRBV28 and TRBJ2-1, with a possible D match to TRBD2 (5 bases). This CDR3 region has 15 residues. The germline gives CDR1 MDHEN, CDR2 SYDVKM. V gave up 2 bases and J gave up 0 bases, with 8 bases separating them. CDR3 residues: CASSLRESSYNEQFF. For the CDR3, the DNA is TGTGCCAGCAGTTTAAGGGAGAGCTCCTACAATGAGCAGTTCTTC.

The chain combines TRBV6-1 with TRBJ1-5; D perhaps matches TRBD1 (5 bases). Germline V gives CDR1 MNHNS, CDR2 SASEGT. V gave up 6 bases and J gave up 0 bases, with 15 bases separating them. The length of the CDR3 is 16 residues. For the CDR3, the DNA is TGTGCCAGCAGGCTTTATGGGACGAATAGCAATCAGCCCCAGCATTTT. Amino acid sequence: CASRLYGTNSNQPQHF.

Regarding this clonotype: This may come from a read error, since a much larger clone is one base off. The chain joins TRBV6-2 or TRBV6-3 to TRBJ2-7; either TRBD1 or TRBD2 may supply D (5 bases each). The CDR3 length is 14 residues. V lost 6 bases and J 0 bases, leaving 12 bases between the germline ends. CDR1 and CDR2 from the germline V gene are MNHEY and SVGEGT. CDR3 DNA sequence: TGTGCCAGCAGCGACGAGGGGACCTCCTACGAGCAGTACTTC. Protein sequence: CASSDEGTSYEQYF.

A few counts support this clonotype. Written as DNA, the CDR3 is TGCGCCAGCAGCTTGGGGACCCTGCGGACAGGGGCAACTAATGAAAAACTGTTTTTT. It specifies CASSLGTLRTGATNEKLFF. V is TRBV5-1 and J is TRBJ1-4; 9 bases fit TRBD1. CDR1 and CDR2 from the germline V gene are SGHRS and YFSETQ. After removal of 0 bases from V and 0 bases from J, the junction contained 9 bases not matched to a gene. The CDR3 is 19 amino acids. Full variable domain (remainder filled in from reference TRBV5-1 and TRBJ1-4): KAGVTQTPRYLIKTRGQQVTLSCSPISGHRSVSWYQQTPGQGLQFLFEYFSETQRNKGNFPGRFSGRQFSNSRSEMNVSTLELGDSALYLCASSLGTLRTGATNEKLFFGSGTQLSVL.